The rows below give T cell receptor beta chains drawn from one sample of a study of blood T cell repertoires in COVID-19. Using immunoSEQ multiplex PCR, the repertoire was profiled, and TCRdb retains in-frame clones only, with some absent. The table lists 63,000 or so clones, over 85% of them singletons. Sequencing was performed on peripheral blood. The receptors here all came from a man between 60 and 75 years old with acute or convalescent COVID-19. Each CDR3 is given with its conserved first and last residue. The D gene is left open where the match is weak. The size entry is marked missing in some rows and otherwise reads once, few, many or a size class.

v_gene	abundance	d_gene	j_gene	CDR3aa	CDR3nt
TRBV5-4	.	.	TRBJ1-1	CASSLDPPSGLNTEAFF	TGTGCCAGCAGCTTGGATCCCCCCTCTGGCTTAAACACTGAAGCTTTCTTT
TRBV6-5	.	.	TRBJ2-7	CAIDSFYEQYF	TGTGCCATTGACAGCTTCTACGAGCAGTACTTC
TRBV11-1	.	.	TRBJ2-2	CASSLAGPTGELFF	TGTGCCAGCAGCTTAGCGGGGCCGACCGGGGAGCTGTTTTTT
TRBV7-8	.	TRBD1	TRBJ2-6	CASSFGTGVLGANVLTF	TGTGCCAGCAGCTTTGGGACAGGGGTGCTGGGGGCCAACGTCCTGACTTTC
TRBV2	.	.	TRBJ1-2	CASRENYGYTF	TGTGCCAGCAGAGAGAACTATGGCTACACCTTC
TRBV6-6	.	TRBD1	TRBJ1-2	CASSLRDRPFYGYTF	TGTGCCAGCAGTCTGAGGGACAGGCCGTTTTATGGCTACACCTTC
TRBV27	.	.	TRBJ1-1	CASSRSLGAEAFF	TGTGCCAGCAGTCGATCACTCGGAGCTGAAGCTTTCTTT
TRBV5-1	few	.	TRBJ1-2	CASSVQGDRGYTF	TGCGCCAGCAGCGTACAGGGCGACCGTGGCTACACCTTC
TRBV25-1	.	TRBD1	TRBJ1-2	CASSEPDRFYGYTF	TGTGCCAGCAGTGAACCGGACAGGTTCTATGGCTACACCTTC
TRBV30	.	.	TRBJ2-7	CASCRGGRPHEQYF	TGTGCCTCCTGCCGTGGGGGCCGGCCTCACGAGCAGTACTTC
TRBV6-5	.	TRBD1	TRBJ1-1	CASRDLGQPNTEAFF	TGTGCCAGCAGGGACTTGGGACAGCCGAACACTGAAGCTTTCTTT
TRBV6-5	.	.	TRBJ1-5	CASAYRVGNQPQHF	TGTGCCAGCGCCTACAGGGTTGGCAATCAGCCCCAGCATTTT
TRBV4-2	.	TRBD1	TRBJ1-2	CASRQTGVSSSGYTF	TGTGCCAGCAGACAGACAGGGGTTAGTTCCAGCGGCTACACCTTC
TRBV6-5	.	.	TRBJ2-7	CASSTGTYEQYF	TGTGCCAGCAGTACGGGGACCTACGAGCAGTACTTC
TRBV5-4	.	.	TRBJ1-1	CASSLQLGRSTEAFF	TGTGCCAGCAGCTTGCAATTGGGTAGGAGCACTGAAGCTTTCTTT
TRBV3-1/TRBV3-2	.	TRBD1	TRBJ1-6	CASSRGQGSYNSPLHF	TGTGCCAGCAGCCGCGGACAGGGGAGCTATAATTCACCCCTCCACTTT
TRBV5-6	once	TRBD1	TRBJ2-5	CASSSGTDKTQYF	TGTGCCAGCAGCTCCGGGACAGATAAGACCCAGTACTTC
TRBV19	once	TRBD1	TRBJ2-6	CASKGQDLARGANVLTF	TGTGCCAGTAAGGGACAGGACCTCGCGCGAGGGGCCAACGTCCTGACTTTC
TRBV28	.	.	TRBJ1-2	CASSWYTMSGGYTF	TGTGCCAGCAGTTGGTATACTATGAGCGGCGGCTACACCTTC
TRBV30	.	.	TRBJ1-1	CACRGGRNTEAFF	TGTGCCTGCCGCGGGGGGAGGAACACTGAAGCTTTCTTT
TRBV5-1	.	.	TRBJ2-2	CASSLATNTGELFF	TGCGCCAGCAGCTTGGCTACGAACACCGGGGAGCTGTTTTTT
TRBV5-1	.	.	TRBJ1-1	CACREGVNTEAFF	TGCGCCTGCCGGGAGGGGGTTAACACTGAAGCTTTCTTT
TRBV7-9	.	TRBD1	TRBJ1-6	CASSSTGYQNSPLHF	TGTGCCAGCAGCTCGACAGGGTATCAAAATTCACCCCTCCACTTT
TRBV4-2	.	TRBD1	TRBJ1-2	CASSQAGQGAHGYTF	TGTGCCAGCAGCCAAGCGGGACAGGGGGCTCACGGCTACACCTTC
TRBV2	few	.	TRBJ1-5	CASSGAVNQPQHF	TGTGCCAGCAGTGGGGCCGTCAATCAGCCCCAGCATTTT
TRBV5-1	.	.	TRBJ1-3	CASSLDGLGIQGRNTIYF	TGCGCCAGCAGCTTGGACGGTCTGGGGATCCAGGGCAGAAACACCATATATTTT
TRBV5-4	.	.	TRBJ1-4	CASRPEVQDEKLFF	TGTGCCAGCAGGCCGGAGGTTCAGGATGAAAAACTGTTTTTT
TRBV6-5	.	.	TRBJ2-3	CASSYQALSTDTQYF	TGTGCCAGCAGTTATCAGGCTTTGAGCACAGATACGCAGTATTTT
TRBV29-1	.	.	TRBJ2-7	CSVRTDLRYEQYF	TGCAGCGTCCGGACAGATTTACGCTACGAGCAGTACTTC
TRBV5-6	.	.	TRBJ1-4	CASSLDSFGEKLFF	TGTGCCAGCAGCTTGGACAGTTTTGGGGAAAAACTGTTTTTT
TRBV5-1	.	.	TRBJ1-1	CASSLESGGTEAFF	TGCGCCAGCAGCTTGGAGTCAGGAGGGACTGAAGCTTTCTTT
TRBV7-2	.	TRBD1	TRBJ1-2	CASSFYGTDYGYTF	TGTGCCAGCAGCTTTTACGGGACAGACTATGGCTACACCTTC
TRBV5-1	.	TRBD1	TRBJ2-2	CASSRDRGNTGELFF	TGCGCCAGCAGCAGGGACAGGGGGAACACCGGGGAGCTGTTTTTT
TRBV5-6	.	TRBD1	TRBJ1-4	CASNWGTAGTNEKLFF	TGTGCCAGCAACTGGGGGACAGCGGGAACTAATGAAAAACTGTTTTTT
TRBV3-1/TRBV3-2	once	.	TRBJ1-2	CASSQGGGGQGYTF	TGCGCCAGCAGCCAAGGCGGGGGGGGGCAAGGCTACACCTTC
TRBV2	.	TRBD1	TRBJ1-5	CASSETGQGGISNQPQHF	TGTGCCAGCAGTGAGACCGGACAGGGGGGGATTAGCAATCAGCCCCAGCATTTT
TRBV11-2	once	TRBD1	TRBJ1-1	CASSQPGQGKTEAFF	TGTGCCAGCAGCCAACCGGGACAGGGGAAAACTGAAGCTTTCTTT
TRBV3-1/TRBV3-2	once	.	TRBJ1-1	CASRHTNTEAFF	TGTGCCAGCAGGCACACGAACACTGAAGCTTTCTTT
TRBV6-5	.	TRBD1	TRBJ1-2	CASCPGQGLGYGYTF	TGTGCCAGTTGCCCGGGACAGGGGCTGGGCTATGGCTACACCTTC
TRBV18	.	TRBD2	TRBJ2-3	CASSSGGHTDTQYF	TGTGCCAGCTCAAGCGGGGGACACACAGATACGCAGTATTTT